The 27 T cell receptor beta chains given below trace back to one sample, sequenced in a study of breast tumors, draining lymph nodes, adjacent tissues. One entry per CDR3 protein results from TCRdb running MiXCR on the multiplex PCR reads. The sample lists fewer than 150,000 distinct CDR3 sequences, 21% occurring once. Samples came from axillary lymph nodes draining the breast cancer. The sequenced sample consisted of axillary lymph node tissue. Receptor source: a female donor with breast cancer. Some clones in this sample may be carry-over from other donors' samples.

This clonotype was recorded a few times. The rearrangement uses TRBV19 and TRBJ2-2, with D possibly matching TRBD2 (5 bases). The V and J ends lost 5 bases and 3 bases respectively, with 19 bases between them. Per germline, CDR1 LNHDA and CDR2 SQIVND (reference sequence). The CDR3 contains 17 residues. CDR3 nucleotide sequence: TGTGCCAGTAGTCCCCAGCCCCCCGGAGGCTACACCGGGGAGCTGTTTTTT. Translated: CASSPQPPGGYTGELFF.

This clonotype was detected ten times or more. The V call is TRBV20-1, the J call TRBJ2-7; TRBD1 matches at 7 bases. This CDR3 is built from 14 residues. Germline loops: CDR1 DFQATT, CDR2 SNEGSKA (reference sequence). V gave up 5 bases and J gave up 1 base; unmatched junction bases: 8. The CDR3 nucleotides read TGCAGTGCTCCGGACAGGAGAGTATCCTACGAGCAGTACTTC. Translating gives CSAPDRRVSYEQYF.

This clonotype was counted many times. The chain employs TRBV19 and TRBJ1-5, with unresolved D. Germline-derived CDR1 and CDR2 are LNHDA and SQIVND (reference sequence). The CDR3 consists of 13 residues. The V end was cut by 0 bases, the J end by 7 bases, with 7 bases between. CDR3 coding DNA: TGTGCCAGTAGTATAGAGGGGTGGCAGCCCCAGCATTTT. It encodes CASSIEGWQPQHF.

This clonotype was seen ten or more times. This chain's CDR3 is CASRRTSGDIYEQYF. For the CDR3, the DNA is TGTGCCAGCAGAAGGACTAGCGGGGACATCTACGAGCAGTACTTC. The V gene is TRBV6-1, the J gene TRBJ2-7; 12 nucleotides agree with TRBD2. CDR1 MNHNS and CDR2 SASEGT come from the germline V gene. The CDR3 spans 15 residues. Losses at the gene ends were 6 bases for V and 3 bases for J; bases not matched to a gene: 6.

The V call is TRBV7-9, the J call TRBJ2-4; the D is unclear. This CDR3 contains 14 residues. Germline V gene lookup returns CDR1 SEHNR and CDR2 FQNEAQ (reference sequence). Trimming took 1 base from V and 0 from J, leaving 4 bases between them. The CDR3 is CASSLDPAKNIQYF. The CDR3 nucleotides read TGTGCCAGCAGCTTAGACCCAGCCAAAAACATTCAGTACTTC.

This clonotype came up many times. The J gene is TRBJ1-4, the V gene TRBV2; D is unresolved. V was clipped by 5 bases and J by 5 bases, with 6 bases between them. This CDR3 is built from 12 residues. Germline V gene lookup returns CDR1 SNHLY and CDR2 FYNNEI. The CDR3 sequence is CASSTENEKLFF. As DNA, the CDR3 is TGTGCCAGCAGTACCGAAAATGAAAAACTGTTTTTT.

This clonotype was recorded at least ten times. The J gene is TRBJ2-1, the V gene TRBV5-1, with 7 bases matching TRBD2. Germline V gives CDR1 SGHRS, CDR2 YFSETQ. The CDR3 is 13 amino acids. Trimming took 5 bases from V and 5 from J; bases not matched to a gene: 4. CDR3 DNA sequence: TGCGCCAGCAGGCGGGAGAGCAACAATGAGCAGTTCTTC. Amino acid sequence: CASRRESNNEQFF.

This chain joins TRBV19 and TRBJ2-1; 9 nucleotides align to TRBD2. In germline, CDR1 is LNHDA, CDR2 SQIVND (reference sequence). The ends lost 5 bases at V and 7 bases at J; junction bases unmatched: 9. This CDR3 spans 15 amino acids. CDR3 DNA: TGTGCCAGTAGTGCCGGGGCGGGAGGGGAGAATGAGCAGTTCTTC. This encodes CASSAGAGGENEQFF.

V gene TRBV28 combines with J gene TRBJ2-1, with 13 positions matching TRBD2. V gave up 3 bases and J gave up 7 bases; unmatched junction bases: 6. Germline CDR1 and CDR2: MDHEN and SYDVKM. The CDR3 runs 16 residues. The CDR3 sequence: CASSFGLAGVRNEQFF. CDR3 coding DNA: TGTGCCAGCAGTTTCGGACTAGCGGGAGTAAGGAATGAGCAGTTCTTC.

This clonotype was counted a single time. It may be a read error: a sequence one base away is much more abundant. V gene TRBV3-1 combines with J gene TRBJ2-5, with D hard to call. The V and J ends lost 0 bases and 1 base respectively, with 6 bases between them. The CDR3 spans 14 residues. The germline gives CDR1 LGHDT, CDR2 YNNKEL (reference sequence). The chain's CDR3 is CASSQDSTQETQYF. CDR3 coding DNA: TGTGCCAGCAGCCAAGATTCGACCCAAGAGACCCAGTACTTC.

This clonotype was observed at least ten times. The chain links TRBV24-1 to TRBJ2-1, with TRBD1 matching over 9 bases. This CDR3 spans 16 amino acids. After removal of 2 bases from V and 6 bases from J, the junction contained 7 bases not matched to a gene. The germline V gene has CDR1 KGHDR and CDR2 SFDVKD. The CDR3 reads CATSDYSGTGSNEQFF. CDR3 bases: TGTGCCACCAGTGATTACTCCGGGACAGGGTCCAATGAGCAGTTCTTC.

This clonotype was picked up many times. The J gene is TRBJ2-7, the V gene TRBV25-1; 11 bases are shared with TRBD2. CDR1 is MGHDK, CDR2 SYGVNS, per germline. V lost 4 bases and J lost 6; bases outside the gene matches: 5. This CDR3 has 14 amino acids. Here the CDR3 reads CASSAPGLAAEQYF. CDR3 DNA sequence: TGTGCCAGCAGTGCTCCGGGACTAGCGGCCGAGCAGTACTTC.

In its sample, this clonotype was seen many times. The CDR3 nucleotides are TGCGCCAGCAGCACCCTACCTGGGCATGAGCAGTTCTTC. Protein: CASSTLPGHEQFF. The chain has TRBV5-1 and TRBJ2-1, with D unresolved. CDR3 length: 13 residues. CDR1 and CDR2 from the germline V gene are SGHRS and YFSETQ. V lost 4 bases, J lost 8 bases, and 13 bases lay in between.

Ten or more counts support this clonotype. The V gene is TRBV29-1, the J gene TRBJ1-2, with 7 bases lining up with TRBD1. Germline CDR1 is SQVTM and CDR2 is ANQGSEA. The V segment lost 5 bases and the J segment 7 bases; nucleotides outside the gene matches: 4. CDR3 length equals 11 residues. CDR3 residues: CSVPGGGGYTF. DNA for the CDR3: TGCAGCGTTCCAGGGGGTGGTGGCTACACCTTC. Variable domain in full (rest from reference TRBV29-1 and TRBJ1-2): SAVISQKPSRDICQRGTSLTIQCQVDSQVTMMFWYRQQPGQSLTLIATANQGSEATYESGFVIDKFPISRPNLTFSTLTVSNMSPEDSSIYLCSVPGGGGYTFGSGTRLTVV.

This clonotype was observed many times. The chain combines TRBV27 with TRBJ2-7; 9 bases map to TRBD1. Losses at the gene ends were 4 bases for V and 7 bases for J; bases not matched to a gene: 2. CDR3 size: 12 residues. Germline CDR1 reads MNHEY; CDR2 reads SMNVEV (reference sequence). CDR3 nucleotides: TGTGCCAGCAGTTACGGGACAGGGGAGCAGTACTTC. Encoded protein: CASSYGTGEQYF.

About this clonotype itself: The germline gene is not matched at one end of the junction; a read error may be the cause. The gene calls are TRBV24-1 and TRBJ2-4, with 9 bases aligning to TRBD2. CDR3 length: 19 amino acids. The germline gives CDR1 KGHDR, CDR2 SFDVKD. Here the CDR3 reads CATSDLILAGRLAKNVQYF. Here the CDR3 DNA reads TGTGCCACCAGTGATTTGATACTAGCGGGTCGTTTAGCCAAAAACGTTCAGTACTTC.

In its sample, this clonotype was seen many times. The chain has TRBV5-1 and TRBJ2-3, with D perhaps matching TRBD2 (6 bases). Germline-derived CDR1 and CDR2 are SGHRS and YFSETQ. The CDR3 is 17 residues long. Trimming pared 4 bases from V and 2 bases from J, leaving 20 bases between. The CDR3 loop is CASSPRRGAGHTDTQYF. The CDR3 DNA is TGCGCCAGCAGCCCACGAAGGGGAGCGGGTCACACAGATACGCAGTATTTT.

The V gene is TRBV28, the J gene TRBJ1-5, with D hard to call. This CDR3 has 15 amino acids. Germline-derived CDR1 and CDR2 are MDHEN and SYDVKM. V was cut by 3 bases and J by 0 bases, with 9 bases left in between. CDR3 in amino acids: CASSFRSLSNQPQHF. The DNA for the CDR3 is TGTGCCAGCAGTTTTAGGAGCCTTAGCAATCAGCCCCAGCATTTT. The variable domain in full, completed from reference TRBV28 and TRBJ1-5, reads DVKVTQSSRYLVKRTGEKVFLECVQDMDHENMFWYRQDPGLGLRLIYFSYDVKMKEKGDIPEGYSVSREKKERFSLILESASTNQTSMYLCASSFRSLSNQPQHFGDGTRLSIL.

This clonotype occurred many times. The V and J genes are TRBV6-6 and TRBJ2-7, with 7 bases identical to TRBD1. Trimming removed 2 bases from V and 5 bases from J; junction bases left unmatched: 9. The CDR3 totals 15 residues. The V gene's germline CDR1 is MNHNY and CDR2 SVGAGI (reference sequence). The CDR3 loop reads CASSYPGTAWNEQYF. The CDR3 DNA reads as TGTGCCAGCAGTTACCCCGGGACAGCTTGGAACGAGCAGTACTTC.

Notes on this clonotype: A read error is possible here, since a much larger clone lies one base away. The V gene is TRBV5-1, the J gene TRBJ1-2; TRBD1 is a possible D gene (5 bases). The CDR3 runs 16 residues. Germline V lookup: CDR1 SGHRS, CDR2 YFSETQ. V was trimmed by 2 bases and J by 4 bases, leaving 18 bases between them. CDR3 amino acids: CASSLSQTENLYGYTF. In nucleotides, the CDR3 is TGCGCCAGCAGCTTATCCCAGACAGAGAACCTCTATGGCTACACCTTC.

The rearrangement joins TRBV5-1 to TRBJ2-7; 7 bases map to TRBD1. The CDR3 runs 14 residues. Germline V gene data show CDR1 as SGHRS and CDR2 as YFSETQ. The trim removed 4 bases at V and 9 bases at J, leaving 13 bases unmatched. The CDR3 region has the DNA TGCGCCAGCAGCAGGGGACAGTACGGCTTTGGGCAGTACTTC. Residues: CASSRGQYGFGQYF.

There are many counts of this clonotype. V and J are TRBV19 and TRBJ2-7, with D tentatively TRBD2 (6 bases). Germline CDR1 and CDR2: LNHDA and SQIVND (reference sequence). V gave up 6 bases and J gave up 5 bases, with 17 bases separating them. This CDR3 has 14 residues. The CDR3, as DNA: TGTGCCAGTAGCGAGGCGGGGATAGAAAACGAGCAGTACTTC. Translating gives CASSEAGIENEQYF.

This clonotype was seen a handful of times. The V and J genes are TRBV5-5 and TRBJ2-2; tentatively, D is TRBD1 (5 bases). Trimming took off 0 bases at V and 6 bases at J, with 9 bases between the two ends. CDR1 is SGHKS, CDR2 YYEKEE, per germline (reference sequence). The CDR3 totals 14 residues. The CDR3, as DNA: TGTGCCAGCAGCTTGGAGGGGCTAGCCGGGGAGCTGTTTTTT. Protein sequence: CASSLEGLAGELFF.

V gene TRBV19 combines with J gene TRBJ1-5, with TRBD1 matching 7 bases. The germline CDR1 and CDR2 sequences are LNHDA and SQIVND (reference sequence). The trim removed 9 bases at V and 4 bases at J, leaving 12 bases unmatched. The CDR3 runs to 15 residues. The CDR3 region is CASRLDRAGNQPQHF. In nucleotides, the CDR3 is TGTGCCAGCCGGCTTGACAGGGCTGGGAATCAGCCCCAGCATTTT.

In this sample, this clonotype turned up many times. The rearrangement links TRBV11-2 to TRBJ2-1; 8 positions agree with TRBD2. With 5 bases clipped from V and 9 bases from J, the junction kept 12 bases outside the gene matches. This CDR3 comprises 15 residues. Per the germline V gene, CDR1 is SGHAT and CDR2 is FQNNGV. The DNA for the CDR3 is TGTGCCAGCAGCGTCAGCGGGAGTGGAGTCGGTGAGCAGTTCTTC. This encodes CASSVSGSGVGEQFF.

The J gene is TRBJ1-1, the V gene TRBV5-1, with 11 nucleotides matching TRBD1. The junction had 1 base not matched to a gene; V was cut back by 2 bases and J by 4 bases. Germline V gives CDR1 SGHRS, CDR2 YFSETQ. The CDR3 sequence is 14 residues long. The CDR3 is CASSLGTGGTEAFF. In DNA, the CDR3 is TGCGCCAGCAGCTTAGGGACAGGGGGCACTGAAGCTTTCTTT.

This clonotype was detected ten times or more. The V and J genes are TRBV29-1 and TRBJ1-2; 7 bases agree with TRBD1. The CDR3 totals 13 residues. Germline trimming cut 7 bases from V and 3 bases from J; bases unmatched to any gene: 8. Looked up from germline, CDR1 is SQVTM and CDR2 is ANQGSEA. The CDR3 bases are TGCAGCGCTCCGACAGGGCCCCACTATGGCTACACCTTC. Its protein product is CSAPTGPHYGYTF.